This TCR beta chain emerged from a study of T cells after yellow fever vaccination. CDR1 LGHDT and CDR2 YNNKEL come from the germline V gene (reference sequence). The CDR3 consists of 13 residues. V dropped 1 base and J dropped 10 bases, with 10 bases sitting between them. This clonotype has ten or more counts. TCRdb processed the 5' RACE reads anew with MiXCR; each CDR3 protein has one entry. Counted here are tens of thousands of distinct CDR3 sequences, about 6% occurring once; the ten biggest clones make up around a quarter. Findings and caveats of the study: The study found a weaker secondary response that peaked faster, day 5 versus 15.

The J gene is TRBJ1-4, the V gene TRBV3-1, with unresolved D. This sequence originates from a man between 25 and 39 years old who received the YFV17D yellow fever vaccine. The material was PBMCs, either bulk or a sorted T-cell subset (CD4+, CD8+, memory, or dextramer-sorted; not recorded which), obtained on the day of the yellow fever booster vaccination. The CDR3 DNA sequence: TGTGCCAGCAGCCAAGGCCCCTCTGTAAAACTGTTTTTT. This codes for CASSQGPSVKLFF.